A single T cell receptor beta chain is shown here with its context. Its antigen target is currently unknown. No base quality values were provided; no much bigger clone lies one nucleotide off. The record originates from a study of T-cell memory formation after mild COVID-19 listed by TCRdb under 2021. For context, the study as a whole: Most TCR sequence clusters were specific to one of the two donors. T-cell clones expanding and contracting after mild COVID-19 in a couple of donors were tracked by longitudinal TCRalpha and TCRbeta repertoire sequencing. The cohort comprised two young, previously healthy adult volunteers, one female and one male. The investigation overall reported the following: Balanced CD4/CD8 phenotypes were observed for clones contracting from day 15 to 85, whereas a bias towards CD4+ was observed for a second wave of clones expanding from day 15 to 37. The study covered only a couple of mild cases, and larger cohorts including severe cases with pre-infection samples were considered necessary. SARS-CoV-2 specificity was not confirmed for the second-wave clones peaking on day 37. Contracting CD4+ clones turned up mainly in the CM and EM memory subsets, whereas EMRA was where CD8+ clones were enriched. Some responding clones were detected in pre-infection memory, which suggested that pre-existing cross-reactive memory T cells had joined the SARS-CoV-2 response.

For this chain, trimming is 5 bases at the V end and 7 bases at the J end, and the number of junction bases without a gene match is 8. CDR1 and CDR2 are read off the germline V gene as SGDLS and YYNGEE. Inclusive of the bounding cysteine and phenylalanine, the CDR3 is 15 residues long. Left in the record is the CDR3 DNA by itself, 45 bases read in frame from the first base. PBMCs were isolated by Ficoll-Paque density gradient centrifugation. The sequencer was an Illumina NovaSeq 6000. cDNA libraries for TCRalpha and TCRbeta were prepared by 5'RACE using constant-segment primers, with sample barcodes and unique molecular identifiers added. RNA was extracted from every sample with Trizol reagent. Library amplification was performed in two PCR steps, and a second sample barcode and Illumina TruSeq adapters were introduced in the second step. Sequencing of libraries was performed on an Illumina NovaSeq with 2 x 150 bp paired-end reads. Under the source paper's analysis protocol: Demultiplexing of reads and collapsing into UMI-guided consensus sequences were performed with migec v1.2.7. Using mixcr v2.1.11, UMI consensuses were aligned to TRA and TRB V and J templates and then assembled into clonotypes. A clonotype was counted as expanded or contracted only if both edgeR and NoisET called the change significant, with noise models trained on biological replicates. For edgeR calls, the thresholds were a false discovery rate-adjusted p below 0.01 and a log2 fold-change of 1. As an exploratory analysis of dynamics, PCA with hierarchical clustering was applied to max-normalized trajectories of the 1000 most abundant clonotypes. Separately sequenced CD4+ and CD8+ repertoires were used to assign the CD4 or CD8 phenotype of responding clones. The public reads were reprocessed in TCRdb via fastp at Q25 and MiXCR, keeping in-frame beta chains. Rows are unified per CDR3 protein, each entry keeping the most common DNA and genes. TCRdb's processing, not the study's, gives the V and J calls here. The sample table contains about 340,000 distinct CDR3 sequences; only one count was recorded for around 20% of them. Of the sample, 9.5% to 15% is held by the ten largest clones.

This clonotype was sampled from an adult woman who had mild COVID-19 (a few samples of this study predate the infection). The sample titles of this study are shuffled in the database, so cell type and time point are left out; the donor was told from shared clones. The V and J genes are TRBV9 and TRBJ1-6; TRBD1 lines up with 8 middle nucleotides. Source material: PBMCs or a T cell subset sorted from them (not recorded which). The CDR3 region has the sequence CASSPRTGINSPLHF. The DNA sequence follows: TGTGCCAGCAGTCCACGGACAGGGATAAATTCACCCCTCCACTTT.